The clone carrying this TCR beta chain was detected a few times. Antigen: not known. Germline V gene lookup returns CDR1 SGHTA and CDR2 FQGTGA. V was clipped by 1 base and J by 3 bases, with 6 bases between them. This CDR3 is 13 amino acids long. This entry is derived from a study of response to subunit inactivated influenza vaccine. General study findings and limits: The authors proposed limited new T cell recruitment per seasonal influenza vaccination.

TCRdb fed the RT-PCR reads into MiXCR, producing one record per CDR3 protein. In the table there are a few hundred thousand distinct CDR3 sequences, 20% to 25% of which are singletons. Here the sequenced sample was PBMCs from blood, taken 21 months after vaccination. This clonotype was obtained from a man aged 50 to 69 who received an inactivated influenza vaccine. V gene TRBV7-3 combines with J gene TRBJ1-1; the D is unclear. CDR3 residues: CASSLMWHTEAFF. For the CDR3, the DNA is TGTGCCAGCAGCTTAATGTGGCACACTGAAGCTTTCTTT.